These T cell receptor beta chains were read from a single sample in a study of graft-versus-host responses after intestinal transplantation. Clones were read by immunoSEQ multiplex PCR, and TCRdb kept only the in-frame ones, dropping some. The repertoire includes about 70,000 clones, 84% of them detected once, and 0.39% sits in the top ten. These receptors have no identified antigens. The material was unstimulated CD4+ T cells sorted from spleen or lymph node cells, obtained before transplant. The receptors stem from a human donor who was the organ donor for an intestinal transplant. Each CDR3 is given with its conserved first and last residue.

v_call	j_call	cdr3_aa
TRBV5-1	TRBJ1-2	CASSSPTRPTEGYGYTF
TRBV7-9	TRBJ1-1	CASSLLAGQGEITEAFF
TRBV6-1	TRBJ1-3	CASGGDRGRDSTIYF
TRBV6-1	TRBJ1-1	CAHRQKMNTEAFF
TRBV28	TRBJ2-1	CASSSTGWGDDEQFF
TRBV28	TRBJ1-5	CASSLLVGGRDQPQHF
TRBV10-1	TRBJ1-4	CARAPGQGTTTNEKLFF
TRBV2	TRBJ2-5	CASKRGYQETQYF
TRBV4-2	TRBJ1-6	CASSGQNSPLHF
TRBV28	TRBJ1-2	CATQTGVNYGYTF
TRBV9	TRBJ2-2	CASSQSTAGELFF
TRBV5-1	TRBJ2-2	CASSPGQPITGELFF
TRBV30	TRBJ2-3	CAWDTGGETDTQYF
TRBV2	TRBJ2-3	CASSRDNIATSTDTQYF
TRBV28	TRBJ1-2	CASSLFIQEKVDGYTF
TRBV6-6	TRBJ1-1	CASSYYRVSGTEAFF
TRBV25-1	TRBJ2-3	CASSGGTGGTDTQYF
TRBV7-6	TRBJ2-2	CASSLEVAALAGQFGELFF
TRBV19	TRBJ1-5	CASRDRYNQPQHF
TRBV6-5	TRBJ1-1	CASSRDITNTEAFF
TRBV6-5	TRBJ1-3	CASSPESGNTIYF
TRBV29-1	TRBJ2-1	CSVVLVRGGLNNEQFF
TRBV28	TRBJ1-1	CASRPGRTEAFF